This T cell receptor (beta chain) was captured by sequencing in a study of shared clonotypes between healthy human individuals. Sequencing used immunoSEQ multiplex PCR; TCRdb keeps in-frame clones, though not all of them. Of roughly 2,000,000 clones listed, about 95% were seen once; the top ten hold more than 0.95%. Study-wide results and caveats: Memory subsets generally showed smaller estimated richness than naive subsets did.

On this clone itself: The antigen is unknown.

CDR1 is WSHSY and CDR2 is SAAADI in the germline V gene. CDR3 length: 12 residues. Trimming removed 7 bases at V and 6 bases at J, with 13 bases between. Naive CD8 cells comprised CD45RO-negative, CCR7-positively selected cells, excluding terminally differentiated effector memory CD45RA+ cells. Donors comprised only Caucasian adults living in Nashville, Tennessee. The sequence was collected from a man between 18 and 35 years old in good health. The chain recombines TRBV10-2 with TRBJ2-7, with D maybe TRBD2 (5 bases). Sequencing used naive CD8+ T cells sorted from blood. In DNA form, the CDR3 reads TGCGCCAGCATGGCGGGCCAACGCGAGCAGTACTTC. Its protein is CASMAGQREQYF.